The T cell receptor (beta chain) under discussion was sequenced for a study of response to subunit inactivated influenza vaccine. The CDR3 consists of 15 residues. The J segment lost 3 bases and the V segment lost 6 bases, leaving 9 bases of the junction unmatched. Per the germline V gene, CDR1 is DFQATT and CDR2 is SNEGSKA (reference sequence). TCRdb processed the RT-PCR reads anew with MiXCR; each CDR3 protein has one entry. The table shows about 480,000 distinct CDR3 sequences, with approximately 11% occurring only once. The specimen was PBMCs from blood, collected about 40 days after vaccination. The TCR comes from a man aged 45-60 years who received an inactivated influenza vaccine. The rearrangement links TRBV20-1 to TRBJ2-1, with 9 positions matching TRBD2. Here the CDR3 reads CSARLTSGRYNEQFF. CDR3 nucleotides: TGCAGTGCACGGTTGACTAGCGGACGCTACAATGAGCAGTTCTTC.